This T cell receptor (beta chain) was sequenced during a study of cytomegalovirus exposure and HLA in healthy donors (dated by TCRdb to 2015 to 2018). Looking at the study overall: The approximately 710 repertoires of the first cohort and the roughly 120 validation repertoires were produced on the same platform, according to a later analysis. To predict cytomegalovirus infection status, the study brought together high-throughput TCR immunosequencing, statistical association of individual TCRs with disease status, and machine learning. Along with the approximately 700-subject first cohort, a separate validation cohort of over 90 different subjects was used. The study was designed to test whether signatures of past pathogen exposure could be identified by cataloging public T cell receptors.

Paper-wide results and their limitations: All 120 or so repertoires were used to score co-occurrence in the validation cohort in a later analysis, because that analysis had no HLA typing for the cohort. Three of the identified cytomegalovirus-associated TCR beta chains were confirmed in vitro to be specific for cytomegalovirus antigens. Most TCR sequences were seen in very few donors, while some public TCRs were found in many individuals. The authors suggested that the approach could potentially be generalized to other disease states and immunological phenotypes. Cytomegalovirus status was reported to be diagnosed by the classifier with high specificity and sensitivity in both the original and validation cohorts. Of the cluster scores, about 94% were above 0 in a later analysis, which found that TCRs clustered in the first cohort also tended to co-occur in the 120 validation repertoires. The study gave a list of some 150 TCR beta chains associated with cytomegalovirus.

The donors belonged to the validation cohort of approximately 130 subjects, which was separate from the roughly 670-subject first cohort. Library preparation used the immunoSEQ multiplex PCR assay. The authors' analysis ran thus. A statistical classification framework was developed to diagnose cytomegalovirus status using the catalog of TCR beta chain sequences. TCRdb retrieved this table from immuneACCESS and kept in-frame rearrangements only. Not all clones are present; in checked studies, unresolved V genes account for under half, and no reason is known for the remainder. D and trimming were read from the DNA, whereas the V and J calls and clone size are those reported in that table. The sample contains 150,000 to 200,000 clones, roughly nine tenths of them found a single time. About 3% of the sample comes from the top ten. Concerning this clone: Its target antigen remains unknown. No base quality information exists; no much larger clone differs at one position.

The CDR3 measures 15 amino acids from cysteine to phenylalanine. Only CDR3 DNA is held: 45 bases, read in frame from base 1. Trimming removed 4 bases from V and 0 bases from J; the gene matches leave 5 bases unexplained. From the germline V gene, CDR1 is KGHSH and CDR2 is LQKENI. The sequence was collected from a woman younger than 30 in good health and CMV-seropositive. Recombination connected TRBV18 to TRBJ1-2; TRBD1 fits 7 bases in the junction. Sequencing used PBMCs. The bases are TGTGCCAGCTCACTTGCGGGACAGACTAACTATGGCTACACCTTC. This is translated as CASSLAGQTNYGYTF.